This is a list of T cell receptor beta chains from one sample in a study of CD8 T cells in ankylosing spondylitis. Using its own MiXCR run on the 5' RACE reads, TCRdb lists one record per CDR3 protein. The repertoire has fewer than 250,000 distinct CDR3 sequences, approximately 16% of them found once; the top ten carry under 45%. The material sequenced was blood, either unsorted or a sorted T cell fraction (not recorded which). The receptors shown here come from a male donor with ankylosing spondylitis. Each CDR3 is given with its conserved first and last residue. Each record gives: V gene, clone size, J gene, D gene, CDR3 DNA, CDR3 protein. A D gene is named only where the DNA matches it firmly. Not every row has a clone size; where given, it reads once, few, many or a size class.

>TRBV29-1|.|TRBJ2-2|TRBD2
TGCAGCGTTGCTAGCGGGGGCCCCCCCGGATCGGCCGGGGAGCTGTTTTTT
CSVASGGPPGSAGELFF
>TRBV7-9|.|TRBJ2-3|.
TGTGCCAGCAGCTTAACCCCCAGGGGCAGCACAGATACGCAGTATTTT
CASSLTPRGSTDTQYF
>TRBV7-2|.|TRBJ2-7|.
TGTGCCAGCAGCTTCCACTCGAGCTCCTACGAGCAGTACTTC
CASSFHSSSYEQYF
>TRBV28|.|TRBJ2-7|.
TGTGCCAGCAGTTTACAGCACGAGCAGTACTTC
CASSLQHEQYF
>TRBV13|.|TRBJ2-7|TRBD2
TGTGCCAGCAGCTTAGGGGGGCTTGGTCTAGCGGGGAGTAACGAGCAGTACTTC
CASSLGGLGLAGSNEQYF
>TRBV4-2|few|TRBJ2-7|TRBD2
TGTGCCAGCAGCCAAGGACTAGCTGGGTCCTACGAGCAGTACTTC
CASSQGLAGSYEQYF
>TRBV29-1|.|TRBJ2-7|TRBD2
TGCAGCGCATTAACTAGCGTCTCCTACGAGCAGTACTTC
CSALTSVSYEQYF
>TRBV29-1|many|TRBJ2-3|TRBD1
TGCAGCGTTGAACGGACAGGGGGGTCAGATACGCAGTATTTT
CSVERTGGSDTQYF
>TRBV9|few|TRBJ2-5|.
TGTGCCAGCAGCGCGTGGGCAGACCAAGAGACCCAGTACTTC
CASSAWADQETQYF
>TRBV4-1|few|TRBJ2-2|TRBD2
TGCGCCAGCAGCCAAGAGGCGGGAGCGGTCGGGGAGCTGTTTTTT
CASSQEAGAVGELFF
>TRBV7-9|.|TRBJ1-2|.
TGTGCCAGCAGCTTAGAAGGGACCGGTAACTATGGCTACACCTTC
CASSLEGTGNYGYTF
>TRBV7-9|.|TRBJ1-1|.
TGTGCCAGCAGACCTAAGACAGACGAAGCTTTCTTT
CASRPKTDEAFF